One and the same sample provided the 23 T cell receptor beta chains below, sequenced in a study of shared clonotypes between healthy human individuals. CD45RO-negative cells were positively selected for CCR7, leaving out terminally differentiated effector memory CD45RA+ cells. Measured with immunoSEQ multiplex PCR; TCRdb has only the in-frame clones, and not every one. The sample holds some 2.1 million clones, less than 95% seen once. Sequenced input: naive CD8+ T cells sorted from blood. The receptor source for this set is a man aged 18 to 29 in good health.

This chain connects TRBV5-1 to TRBJ2-5; 7 bases agree with TRBD1. The CDR3 has 14 amino acids. With V trimmed by 2 bases and J by 2 bases, 3 bases remained unmatched. Germline V gene sequence: CDR1 SGHRS, CDR2 YFSETQ. CDR3 nucleotide sequence: TGCGCCAGCAGCTTCCAGGGACAGCAAGAGACCCAGTACTTC. It encodes CASSFQGQQETQYF.

Concerning this clone itself: At one end, the junction sequence differs from germline, possibly due to a read error. This sequence joins TRBV2 and TRBJ1-6, with D uncertain. This CDR3 contains 15 residues. The germline V gene has CDR1 SNHLY and CDR2 FYNNEI. This CDR3 is CASSEPGAYDSPLHF. CDR3 coding DNA: TGTGCCAGCAGTGAACCCGGAGCCTATGATTCACCCCTCCACTTT.

The chain combines TRBV9 with TRBJ1-2; 9 nucleotides agree with TRBD1. CDR1 is SGDLS, CDR2 YYNGEE, per germline. V was clipped by 4 bases and J by 7 bases; unmatched bases: 8. CDR3 length: 14 residues. CDR3 protein: CASSSRTGERGYTF. DNA of the CDR3: TGTGCCAGCAGCTCTCGGACAGGGGAACGTGGCTACACCTTC.

The chain has TRBV5-1 and TRBJ1-1; the match to TRBD1 covers 10 bases. Germline assignment: CDR1 SGHRS and CDR2 YFSETQ. The length of the CDR3 is 14 residues. V gave up 4 bases and J gave up 3 bases; unmatched junction bases: 3. CDR3 loop: CASSDRGRDTEAFF. The CDR3 nucleotides are TGCGCCAGCAGCGACAGGGGGCGCGACACTGAAGCTTTCTTT. Combining the CDR3 with reference TRBV5-1 and TRBJ1-1 gives the whole variable domain KAGVTQTPRYLIKTRGQQVTLSCSPISGHRSVSWYQQTPGQGLQFLFEYFSETQRNKGNFPGRFSGRQFSNSRSEMNVSTLELGDSALYLCASSDRGRDTEAFFGQGTRLTVV.

This chain connects TRBV6-4 to TRBJ2-7, with D unresolved. V lost 9 bases, J lost 3 bases, and 6 bases lay in between. The germline V gene has CDR1 MRHNA and CDR2 SNTAGT. The CDR3 runs 10 residues. CDR3 sequence reads: CARDRYEQYF. As DNA, the CDR3 is TGTGCCAGGGACCGCTACGAGCAGTACTTC.

The rearrangement joins TRBV9 to TRBJ2-7, with TRBD1 matching 7 bases. This CDR3 region has 12 residues. The J segment lost 6 bases and the V segment lost 2 bases, leaving 2 bases of the junction unmatched. Germline CDR1 and CDR2: SGDLS and YYNGEE. The DNA of the CDR3 is TGTGCCAGCAGCGTGACAGGGACCGAGCAGTACTTC. This gives the protein CASSVTGTEQYF. The variable domain in full, with the rest retrieved from reference TRBV9 and TRBJ2-7, is DSGVTQTPKHLITATGQRVTLRCSPRSGDLSVYWYQQSLDQGLQFLIQYYNGEERAKGNILERFSAQQFPDLHSELNLSSLELGDSALYFCASSVTGTEQYFGPGTRLTVT.

The chain employs TRBV4-1 and TRBJ2-7; TRBD1 is a possible D gene (6 bases). V lost 3 bases to trimming and J lost 3 bases, with 15 bases between them. The germline V gene has CDR1 MGHRA and CDR2 YSYEKL. The CDR3 runs 15 residues. In DNA, the CDR3 is TGCGCCAGCAGCCAGAACAGGGTAATAGGCTACGAGCAGTACTTC. Amino acids: CASSQNRVIGYEQYF.

The chain has TRBV7-3 and TRBJ2-5; D may be TRBD1 (6 bases). Germline loops: CDR1 SGHTA, CDR2 FQGTGA. V was pared by 3 bases and J by 5 bases, with 16 bases between. This CDR3 region has 15 residues. In DNA form, the CDR3 reads TGTGCCAGCAGCTTGGCAGGGGCGGGTGTTGAGACCCAGTACTTC. Translated, it gives CASSLAGAGVETQYF.

The gene calls are TRBV14 and TRBJ2-7; no definite D call. This CDR3 contains 12 residues. The germline CDR1 and CDR2 sequences are SGHDN and FVKESK. V was cut by 2 bases and J by 1 base, with 3 bases left in between. The CDR3 DNA sequence: TGTGCCAGCAGCCAAACTTCCTACGAGCAGTACTTC. It translates to CASSQTSYEQYF.

The rearrangement links TRBV29-1 to TRBJ2-2; D may be TRBD1 (5 bases). This CDR3 comprises 12 residues. Germline-derived CDR1 and CDR2 are SQVTM and ANQGSEA. The germline V and J ends were trimmed by 7 bases and 5 bases, with 11 bases remaining between them. The CDR3 protein is CSARQGTGELFF. In DNA form, the CDR3 reads TGCAGCGCTCGCCAGGGAACCGGGGAGCTGTTTTTT.

This chain connects TRBV10-2 to TRBJ2-7; 8 positions match TRBD1. CDR1 is WSHSY, CDR2 SAAADI, per germline. J lost 0 bases, V lost 6 bases, and 7 bases had no gene match. This CDR3 has 15 amino acids. The CDR3: CASRGGQGFSYEQYF. The CDR3 coding sequence is TGCGCCAGCAGGGGTGGACAGGGATTCTCCTACGAGCAGTACTTC.

The CDR3 loop is CASSQEISLTDQQSADTQYF. CDR3 nucleotides: TGTGCCAGCAGCCAAGAAATCAGTTTAACAGACCAACAAAGCGCAGATACGCAGTATTTT. The V gene is TRBV14, the J gene TRBJ2-3; no clear D. The CDR3 has 20 residues. The V and J ends lost 0 bases and 4 bases respectively, with 26 bases between them. Germline V gene sequence: CDR1 SGHDN, CDR2 FVKESK.

The genes are TRBV21-1 and TRBJ1-3; TRBD1 is the table's D call, not checked against the DNA. TRBV21-1 is deemed a pseudogene. This CDR3 has 15 amino acids. The CDR3 nucleotides read TGTGCCAGCAGAGGGACAGGAAGCTCTGGAAACACCATATATTTT. It codes for CASRGTGSSGNTIYF.

V gene TRBV9 combines with J gene TRBJ2-1; 7 bases align to TRBD1. The V and J ends lost 4 bases and 7 bases, in that order; junction bases with no gene match: 8. The CDR3 runs 14 residues. The germline V gene encodes CDR1 SGDLS and CDR2 YYNGEE. The DNA of the CDR3 is TGTGCCAGCAGCCTAGGACAGGTTGGGAATGAGCAGTTCTTC. Protein sequence: CASSLGQVGNEQFF.

V gene TRBV7-9 combines with J gene TRBJ2-4; D unresolved. CDR3 length equals 12 residues. Germline values: CDR1 SEHNR, CDR2 FQNEAQ (reference sequence). V shed 1 base and J shed 9 bases, with 7 bases lying between them. Here the CDR3 DNA reads TGTGCCAGCAGCTTAGGGCAAACCATTCAGTACTTC. It specifies CASSLGQTIQYF.

The CDR3 sequence: CASTLLGNSYNEQFF. The CDR3 coding sequence is TGTGCCAGTACCCTGCTCGGGAATTCCTACAATGAGCAGTTCTTC. The chain combines TRBV19 with TRBJ2-1; maybe TRBD2 (5 bases). This CDR3 has 15 residues. Germline-derived CDR1 and CDR2 are LNHDA and SQIVND (reference sequence). V shed 7 bases and J shed 1 base, with 14 bases lying between them. Using reference TRBV19 and TRBJ2-1 for the parts outside the CDR3, the full variable domain is DGGITQSPKYLFRKEGQNVTLSCEQNLNHDAMYWYRQDPGQGLRLIYYSQIVNDFQKGDIAEGYSVSREKKESFPLTVTSAQKNPTAFYLCASTLLGNSYNEQFFGPGTRLTVL.

This clone was seen once. At the DNA level, this CDR3 is encoded by other sequences in the same sample as well. The CDR3 reads CASSYRGADTQYF. The CDR3 DNA sequence: TGTGCCAGCAGTTATAGGGGAGCAGATACGCAGTATTTT. The chain combines TRBV6-5 with TRBJ2-3; D possibly uses TRBD1 or TRBD2 (5 bases each). V was shortened by 3 bases and J by 4 bases, with 8 bases between the two germline ends. The CDR3 totals 13 residues. Germline-derived CDR1 and CDR2 are MNHEY and SVGAGI.

The chain uses TRBV27 and TRBJ1-1; D is unresolved. CDR3 length: 15 residues. V lost 6 bases to trimming and J lost 5 bases, with 19 bases between them. Germline values: CDR1 MNHEY, CDR2 SMNVEV (reference sequence). CDR3 protein: CASRTFGGLGTEAFF. The CDR3 bases are TGTGCCAGCAGGACTTTCGGCGGACTGGGGACTGAAGCTTTCTTT.

The gene calls are TRBV9 and TRBJ2-1, with D possibly called TRBD1 or TRBD2 (5 bases each). Germline CDR1 and CDR2: SGDLS and YYNGEE. The V end was cut by 2 bases, the J end by 9 bases, with 12 bases between. This CDR3 has 13 residues. The CDR3 region is CASSVGGVPEQFF. CDR3 nucleotides: TGTGCCAGCAGCGTTGGGGGAGTCCCTGAGCAGTTCTTC. The full variable domain, with the rest looked up from reference TRBV9 and TRBJ2-1, is DSGVTQTPKHLITATGQRVTLRCSPRSGDLSVYWYQQSLDQGLQFLIQYYNGEERAKGNILERFSAQQFPDLHSELNLSSLELGDSALYFCASSVGGVPEQFFGPGTRLTVL.

V and J are TRBV5-6 and TRBJ2-1, with no clear D. The CDR3 is 11 residues long. Per the germline V gene, CDR1 is SGHDT and CDR2 is YYEEEE. Deletions cut 1 base from V and 9 bases from J, with 5 bases between. CDR3 sequence reads: CASSLSLEQFF. The CDR3 bases are TGTGCCAGCAGCTTGTCCCTTGAGCAGTTCTTC.

About this clone itself: One junction end does not reproduce the germline sequence, and a read error may be involved. This chain connects TRBV27 to TRBJ1-4; D is possibly TRBD1 (6 bases). Germline loops: CDR1 MNHEY, CDR2 SMNVEV (reference sequence). The CDR3 is made up of 14 amino acids. The CDR3 nucleotides read TGTGCCAGCAGGTTATCAGGGGCTTATGAAAAACTGTTTTTT. Its translation: CASRLSGAYEKLFF.

The CDR3 DNA follows: TGTGCCAGAAGCTTGCGCGACAGGGTAAACGAGCAGTACTTC. Protein: CARSLRDRVNEQYF. V and J are TRBV5-3 and TRBJ2-7, with TRBD1 matching over 7 bases. TRBV5-3 is an open reading frame, and its role is uncertain. The junction had 6 bases not matched to a gene; V was cut back by 1 base and J by 5 bases. This CDR3 has 14 amino acids.

The rearrangement links TRBV4-3 to TRBJ2-2; 7 nucleotides line up with TRBD1. Germline CDR1 is LGHNA and CDR2 is YSLEER. With 0 bases clipped from V and 5 bases from J, the junction kept 3 bases outside the gene matches. The CDR3 covers 15 residues. CDR3 in DNA: TGCGCCAGCAGCCAAGACCTGGACAGGACCGGGGAGCTGTTTTTT. Translation: CASSQDLDRTGELFF.